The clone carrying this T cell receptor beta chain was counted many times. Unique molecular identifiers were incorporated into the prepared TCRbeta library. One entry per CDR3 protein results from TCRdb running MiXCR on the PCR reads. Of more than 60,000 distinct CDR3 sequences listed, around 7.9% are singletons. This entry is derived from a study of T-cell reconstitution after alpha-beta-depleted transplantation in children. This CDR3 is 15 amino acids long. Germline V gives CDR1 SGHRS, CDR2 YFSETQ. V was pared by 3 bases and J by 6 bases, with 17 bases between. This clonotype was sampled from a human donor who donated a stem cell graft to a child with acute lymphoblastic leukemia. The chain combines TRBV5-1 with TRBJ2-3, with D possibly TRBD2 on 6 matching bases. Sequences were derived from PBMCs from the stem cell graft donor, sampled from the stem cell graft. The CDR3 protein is CASSSSGGVADTQYF. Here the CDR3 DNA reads TGCGCCAGCAGCTCCTCCGGGGGAGTAGCGGATACGCAGTATTTT.